Below are 27 T cell receptor beta chains sequenced from a single sample in a study of T cells in Graves' hyperthyroidism and ophthalmopathy. Researchers amplified the TCR beta CDR3 regions from RNA transcripts. HTBI primers were used for first-round RT-PCR of the TCR CDR3. TCRdb fed the multiplex PCR reads into MiXCR, producing one record per CDR3 protein. The table has about 360,000 distinct CDR3 sequences, approximately 19% seen once. The sequenced sample consisted of blood. The source of these receptors is a woman between 18 and 29 years old with Graves' hyperthyroidism.

This clonotype was seen at least ten times. The CDR3 region is CASTRTQGPGETQYF. The CDR3 DNA sequence: TGCGCCAGCACACGTACTCAGGGCCCCGGAGAGACCCAGTACTTC. V usage is TRBV5-1 and J usage is TRBJ2-5, with D perhaps TRBD1 (5 bases). The V and J ends lost 6 bases and 4 bases respectively, with 19 bases between them. Germline values: CDR1 SGHRS, CDR2 YFSETQ. The CDR3 totals 15 residues.

The chain is built from TRBV4-2 and TRBJ2-5, with 8 positions matching TRBD1. Germline V gene data show CDR1 as LGHNA and CDR2 as YNFKEQ. The CDR3 is made up of 14 amino acids. The V segment lost 4 bases and the J segment 4 bases; nucleotides outside the gene matches: 5. CDR3 sequence (DNA): TGTGCCAGCAGCCGGGCAGGGGGCCCAGAGACCCAGTACTTC. It encodes CASSRAGGPETQYF.

Ten or more counts support this clonotype. This chain connects TRBV6-1 to TRBJ1-3, with D unclear. Trimming removed 0 bases at V and 0 bases at J, with 9 bases between. From germline, CDR1 is MNHNS and CDR2 SASEGT. The CDR3 consists of 16 residues. CDR3 protein: CASSEAYSTSGNTIYF. In DNA form, the CDR3 reads TGTGCCAGCAGTGAAGCTTACAGCACCTCTGGAAACACCATATATTTT.

About this clonotype itself: At one end, the junction sequence differs from germline, possibly due to a read error. V gene TRBV27 combines with J gene TRBJ1-1, with 8 positions matching TRBD1. CDR3 size: 14 residues. Germline CDR1 reads MNHEY; CDR2 reads SMNVEV (reference sequence). The CDR3 region has the DNA TGTGCCAGCAGTTCGACAGGGGCGAACACTGAAGCTTGCTTT. Amino acid sequence: CASSSTGANTEACF.

The sample holds many counts of this clonotype. V is TRBV15 and J is TRBJ1-1, with D perhaps TRBD1 (5 bases). Germline assignment: CDR1 LNHNV and CDR2 YYDKDF (reference sequence). This CDR3 contains 17 residues. V lost 9 bases, J lost 1 base, and 24 bases lay in between. The CDR3 is CATTASAGWFQNTEAFF. CDR3 in DNA: TGTGCCACTACTGCTTCTGCAGGGTGGTTCCAGAACACTGAAGCTTTCTTT. Full variable domain (rest looked up from reference TRBV15 and TRBJ1-1): DAMVIQNPRYQVTQFGKPVTLSCSQTLNHNVMYWYQQKSSQAPKLLFHYYDKDFNNEADTPDNFQSRRPNTSFCFLDIRSPGLGDTAMYLCATTASAGWFQNTEAFFGQGTRLTVV.

The gene calls are TRBV7-9 and TRBJ2-7; 7 nucleotides line up with TRBD1. The germline V gene encodes CDR1 SEHNR and CDR2 FQNEAQ (reference sequence). The CDR3 spans 12 residues. The V gene end was trimmed by 3 bases and the J gene end by 6 bases; junction bases not matched to a gene: 2. CDR3 protein: CASSLGQREQYF. The CDR3 nucleotides are TGTGCCAGCAGCTTGGGACAGCGCGAGCAGTACTTC.

This clonotype was counted at least ten times. V is TRBV9 and J is TRBJ1-1; D uncertain. Trimming pared 2 bases from V and 5 bases from J, leaving 13 bases between. CDR1 is SGDLS, CDR2 YYNGEE, per germline. The CDR3 totals 14 residues. CDR3 nucleotide sequence: TGTGCCAGCAGCGTGGACGGCCAATATACTGAAGCTTTCTTT. Translating gives CASSVDGQYTEAFF.

This clonotype was detected many times. The V gene is TRBV2, the J gene TRBJ2-7; D could derive from TRBD1 or TRBD2 (5 bases each). Between the trimmed V and J ends, which lost 6 bases and 3 bases, there was a span of 21 bases. CDR3 length: 16 residues. Germline lookup yields CDR1 SNHLY and CDR2 FYNNEI. The CDR3 bases are TGTGCCAGCAGGGCTAGCAGGGCAAGGGGATACTACGAGCAGTACTTC. As protein: CASRASRARGYYEQYF.

This clonotype showed up many times. The chain links TRBV11-2 to TRBJ1-2; no reliable D call. There are 15 residues in the CDR3. CDR1 and CDR2 from the germline V gene are SGHAT and FQNNGV. Trimming left V 2 bases short and J 0 bases short, with 10 bases between. The CDR3 DNA follows: TGTGCCAGCAGCTTAAGTTCAGAATCTAACTATGGCTACACCTTC. This codes for CASSLSSESNYGYTF.

This clonotype was seen repeatedly, ten times or more. V gene TRBV2 combines with J gene TRBJ1-2; D gene unclear. Looked up from germline, CDR1 is SNHLY and CDR2 is FYNNEI. The CDR3 covers 13 residues. Trimming left V 6 bases short and J 2 bases short, with 10 bases between. In nucleotides, the CDR3 is TGTGCCAGCAGCTTTGACATGAACTATGGCTACACCTTC. Its protein is CASSFDMNYGYTF.

This clonotype appeared many times. J is TRBJ1-5 and V is TRBV12-3 or TRBV12-4, with D hard to call. This CDR3 has 13 residues. V shed 6 bases and J shed 4 bases, with 10 bases lying between them. The CDR3 nucleotides read TGTGCCAGCAGCCGGAGCAAAAATCAGCCCCAGCATTTT. It encodes CASSRSKNQPQHF.

The chain couples TRBV24-1 to TRBJ1-1; no clear D gene. CDR1 is KGHDR and CDR2 is SFDVKD in the germline V gene. This CDR3 region has 14 residues. With 4 bases removed from V and 3 bases from J, the gap between germline ends came to 11 bases. The CDR3 here is CATSDGRRDTEAFF. The CDR3 region has the DNA TGTGCCACCAGTGACGGCAGGAGGGACACTGAAGCTTTCTTT.

The chain uses TRBV6-2 or TRBV6-3 and TRBJ1-2; 7 bases map to TRBD1. V shed 4 bases, J shed 5 bases, and the junction held 13 bases outside the gene matches. This CDR3 has 16 amino acids. Germline V CDR1 and CDR2: MNHEY, SVGEGT. CDR3 sequence: CASSLFPGQVAYGYTF. The CDR3 nucleotides read TGTGCCAGCAGTTTGTTCCCCGGACAGGTCGCTTATGGCTACACCTTC.

The chain carries TRBV11-2 and TRBJ2-2, with D perhaps TRBD1 (5 bases). V lost 1 base and J 6 bases, leaving 9 bases between the germline ends. In germline, CDR1 is SGHAT, CDR2 FQNNGV. The CDR3 loop spans 14 amino acids. CDR3 protein: CASSLGQYPGELFF. CDR3 coding DNA: TGTGCCAGCAGCTTAGGACAGTATCCCGGGGAGCTGTTTTTT.

This clonotype was detected many times. V and J are TRBV11-2 and TRBJ1-3; the D gene is possibly TRBD1 (6 bases). V was clipped by 3 bases and J by 6 bases, with 18 bases between them. Germline CDR1 reads SGHAT; CDR2 reads FQNNGV. This CDR3 contains 16 residues. The CDR3 DNA reads TGTGCCAGCAGCTTGTCCCGCAGGGGTACCTTAAACACCATATATTTT. It is translated as CASSLSRRGTLNTIYF.

This clonotype has a count of ten or more. V and J are TRBV2 and TRBJ2-7; 9 bases fit TRBD1. The V gene end was trimmed by 6 bases and the J gene end by 2 bases; junction bases not matched to a gene: 5. Germline V CDR1 and CDR2: SNHLY, FYNNEI. The CDR3 runs 14 residues. Here the CDR3 reads CASRLGQGPYEQYF. The CDR3 DNA reads TGTGCCAGCAGATTGGGACAGGGCCCCTACGAGCAGTACTTC.

At least ten counts were recorded for this clonotype. The junction and the germline gene differ at one end; a read error may be behind it. V usage is TRBV2 and J usage is TRBJ2-4, with 7 bases fitting TRBD2. This CDR3 contains 13 residues. Germline CDR1 is SNHLY and CDR2 is FYNNEI. CDR3 amino acids: CASGRLAKNIKYF. In nucleotides, the CDR3 is TGTGCCAGCGGGAGACTAGCCAAAAACATTAAGTACTTC.

Points on this clonotype: A read error may explain this, as a much larger clone is one base away. The chain combines TRBV28 with TRBJ2-5; perhaps TRBD1 as D (6 bases). V lost 5 bases and J 0 bases, leaving 13 bases between the germline ends. The CDR3 sequence is 15 residues long. Germline CDR1 and CDR2: MDHEN and SYDVKM. CDR3 residues: CASSPPYRDQETQYF. CDR3 nucleotide sequence: TGTGCCAGCAGTCCGCCGTACAGGGACCAAGAGACCCAGTACTTC.

This clonotype was counted a single time. The J gene is TRBJ1-2, the V gene TRBV10-3; 11 positions match TRBD1. Germline CDR1 reads ENHRY; CDR2 reads SYGVKD. J lost 4 bases, V lost 0 bases, and 4 bases had no gene match. The CDR3 is 16 amino acids. The DNA for the CDR3 is TGTGCCATCAGTGAGTCGTCCGGGACAGGGGGCTATGGCTACACCTTC. Protein: CAISESSGTGGYGYTF.

In regard to this clonotype: Being one base from a much bigger clone, this may be a read error. This chain links TRBV5-5 with TRBJ1-2; unclear D gene. CDR1 and CDR2 (germline): SGHKS, YYEKEE (reference sequence). The CDR3 is 14 residues long. In DNA form, the CDR3 reads TGTGCCAGCAGCTCGGGGTGGAGCAGTTATGGCTACAGCTTC. Its translation: CASSSGWSSYGYSF.

This clonotype was picked up many times. The chain carries TRBV25-1 and TRBJ2-7; D remains ambiguous. Trimming pared 6 bases from V and 2 bases from J, leaving 17 bases between. Per the germline V gene, CDR1 is MGHDK and CDR2 is SYGVNS. The CDR3 is made up of 15 amino acids. In nucleotides, the CDR3 is TGTGCCAGCAGCGACCCCGGAAGGGTTGCCTACGAGCAGTACTTC. Translated, it gives CASSDPGRVAYEQYF.

The rearrangement joins TRBV12-3 or TRBV12-4 to TRBJ1-1; 8 bases align to TRBD1. The CDR3 spans 12 residues. Trimming at V came to 4 bases and at J to 8 bases, leaving 3 bases not matched to a gene. Here the CDR3 DNA reads TGTGCCAGCAGTTACGGACAGGGCGAAGCTTTCTTT. It yields the protein CASSYGQGEAFF.

The CDR3 is CASTAGNGYTF. In nucleotides, the CDR3 is TGTGCCAGCACGGCCGGGAATGGCTACACCTTC. The chain has TRBV6-1 and TRBJ1-2; D not certain. CDR1 is MNHNS and CDR2 is SASEGT in the germline V gene. Trimming took off 7 bases at V and 6 bases at J, with 9 bases between the two ends. CDR3 size: 11 residues.

The chain combines TRBV28 with TRBJ2-4; 7 nucleotides agree with TRBD1. The ends lost 3 bases at V and 7 bases at J; junction bases unmatched: 9. From germline, CDR1 is MDHEN and CDR2 SYDVKM. CDR3 size: 15 residues. CDR3 region: CASSLLTEQGNIQYF. Here the CDR3 DNA reads TGTGCCAGCAGTTTGCTAACTGAACAGGGGAACATTCAGTACTTC.

This clonotype was observed at least ten times. The rearrangement links TRBV5-1 to TRBJ2-5, with D possibly being TRBD1 (5 bases). Trimming removed 0 bases from V and 3 bases from J, with 12 bases in between. The CDR3 totals 15 residues. The germline V gene has CDR1 SGHRS and CDR2 YFSETQ. The CDR3 reads CASSLADDREETQYF. CDR3 coding DNA: TGCGCCAGCAGCTTGGCGGACGACAGAGAAGAGACCCAGTACTTC.

J is TRBJ1-1 and V is TRBV12-3 or TRBV12-4; tentative D call: TRBD1 (6 bases). This CDR3 region has 14 residues. Trimming took off 7 bases at V and 0 bases at J, with 12 bases between the two ends. The CDR3 nucleotides are TGTGCCAGCAAAAACAGGGAGTTGAACACTGAAGCTTTCTTT. Its translation: CASKNRELNTEAFF.

Many counts were recorded for this clonotype. This rearrangement joins TRBV6-1 to TRBJ1-2; D not certain. V lost 6 bases, J lost 6 bases, and 17 bases lay in between. The germline CDR1 and CDR2 sequences are MNHNS and SASEGT. The CDR3 is 14 amino acids. The CDR3 nucleotides are TGTGCCAGCAGCACCGATACGGGGTTAGATGGCTACACCTTC. It specifies CASSTDTGLDGYTF.